This T cell receptor (beta chain) appears in the sequencing data of a study of cytotoxic CD8 clonotypes in ibrutinib-treated CLL. The wider study: Response samples were obtained once patients had received a median around twelve months of treatment, range 6 to 36. Whole-study results and caveats: Ibrutinib response saw clonality rise, and progression saw it return toward baseline.

Researchers set a sequencing depth target of 1 in 200,000 to 1 in 1 million T cells. Some clones are missing from TCRdb's copy, which holds only in-frame ones; the method was immunoSEQ multiplex PCR. The table shows some 200,000 clones, with roughly 73% occurring only once. Germline V lookup: CDR1 SGHTA, CDR2 FQGNSA. The CDR3 contains 14 residues. With V trimmed by 6 bases and J by 2 bases, 5 bases remained unmatched. Points on this clone: The antigen is undetermined.

The chain links TRBV7-2 to TRBJ2-5; 8 bases are shared with TRBD2. The sequence was collected from a human donor with chronic lymphocytic leukemia. The sample in question was PBMCs, obtained after 12 months of ibrutinib treatment. As DNA, the CDR3 is TGTGCCAGCAGTCCAGGACTAGCTCAAGAGACCCAGTACTTC. It codes for CASSPGLAQETQYF. Looking up the rest from reference TRBV7-2 and TRBJ2-5 gives the full variable domain: GAGVSQSPSNKVTEKGKDVELRCDPISGHTALYWYRQSLGQGLEFLIYFQGNSAPDKSGLPSDRFSAERTGGSVSTLTIQRTQQEDSAVYLCASSPGLAQETQYFGPGTRLLVL.